The rows below give T cell receptor beta chains drawn from one sample of a study of T-cell reconstitution after alpha-beta-depleted transplantation in children. Each CDR3 protein gets one entry after TCRdb re-called the PCR reads with MiXCR. The repertoire has about 300,000 distinct CDR3 sequences, roughly 9.1% of them found once; the top ten carry approximately 7%. The sample here was PBMCs, taken before TCRalphabeta/CD19-depleted stem cell transplant. These receptors were collected from a boy younger than two with acute myeloid leukemia, due to receive a stem cell transplant. CDR3s include the opening cysteine and the closing phenylalanine or tryptophan. A D gene is named only where the DNA matches it firmly. Clone size is not always given. Where it is, it says once, few, many or a class for expanded clones.

j_call v_call clone_size d_call cdr3_nt cdr3_aa
TRBJ2-2 TRBV9 many TRBD2 TGTGCCAGCAGCGTAGCGGGACTAGCGGGACAACTAAACACCGGGGAGCTGTTTTTT CASSVAGLAGQLNTGELFF
TRBJ2-3 TRBV10-3 many . TGTGCCATCAGTGAGTCGAGGGAAGGGACGGCTAGCACAGATACGCAGTATTTT CAISESREGTASTDTQYF
TRBJ2-5 TRBV5-1 many . TGCGCCAGCAGCTTGGGCCCGGGACTTCAAGAGACCCAGTACTTC CASSLGPGLQETQYF
TRBJ2-1 TRBV7-3 many TRBD2 TGTGCCAGCAGCCCAACCTCCGGGACTAGCGGGAGGCCCGTACTGGAGCAGTTCTTC CASSPTSGTSGRPVLEQFF
TRBJ2-7 TRBV7-3 many . TGTGCCAGCAGCCAAGGGGGGGGGCCCTCCTACGAGCAGTACTTC CASSQGGGPSYEQYF
TRBJ2-5 TRBV12-3/TRBV12-4 many . TGTGCCAGCAGTTTCGACAGTCAAGAGACCCAGTACTTC CASSFDSQETQYF
TRBJ2-1 TRBV27 . . TGTGCCAGCAGTACTCGGGAGAGGGGCACAAACTCCTACAATGAGCAGTTCTTC CASSTRERGTNSYNEQFF
TRBJ2-1 TRBV5-4 few TRBD2 TGTGCCAGCAGCTCCCCCGTGCTAGCGGGTTACAATGAGCAGTTCTTC CASSSPVLAGYNEQFF
TRBJ1-1 TRBV15 many . TGTGCCACCAGCAGGGGGACGGGGACGCCTGAAGCTTTCTTT CATSRGTGTPEAFF
TRBJ2-3 TRBV6-6 many . TGTGCCAGCAGTGCGGTGTCCTGGGGCCCAGATACGCAGTATTTT CASSAVSWGPDTQYF
TRBJ1-2 TRBV12-3/TRBV12-4 many . TGTGCCAGCAGGGAATCCTGGGGCGCTGGCTATGGCTACACCTTC CASRESWGAGYGYTF
TRBJ2-7 TRBV7-2 many TRBD1 TGTGCCAGCAGCTTAGGGCGGGACAGGGCCTACGAGCAGTACTTC CASSLGRDRAYEQYF
TRBJ1-1 TRBV5-1 many . TGCGCCAGCAGCTTCATTAGGAACACTGAAGCTTTCTTT CASSFIRNTEAFF
TRBJ1-1 TRBV5-6 many . TGTGCCAGCAGCCCCACTCTCACGAACACTGAAGCTTTCTTT CASSPTLTNTEAFF
TRBJ2-1 TRBV15 many TRBD2 TGTGCCACCAGGTGGCCGGGACTAGCGGGGGGGAGCTCCTACAATGAGCAGTTCTTC CATRWPGLAGGSSYNEQFF
TRBJ1-2 TRBV9 few TRBD1 TGTGCCAGCAGCCCCCGACAGGGGGCGGGAGGCTACACCTTC CASSPRQGAGGYTF
TRBJ2-1 TRBV12-3/TRBV12-4 many . TGTGCCAGCAGCCCTGACAGATTCTCCTACAATGAGCAGTTCTTC CASSPDRFSYNEQFF
TRBJ1-2 TRBV10-3 many . TGTGCCATCAGTGAAGGAGGCGGCTACACCTTC CAISEGGGYTF
TRBJ2-7 TRBV7-8 . TRBD2 TGTGCCAGCGGCTCGCGGGGGATACCCTACGAGCAGTACTTC CASGSRGIPYEQYF
TRBJ1-5 TRBV5-8 many . TGTGCCAGCAGCTTGGGCAGGCTCAATCAGCCCCAGCATTTT CASSLGRLNQPQHF
TRBJ1-1 TRBV5-1 many . TGCGCCAGCAGCTTGGCCACGGGGAGAACTGAAGCTTTCTTT CASSLATGRTEAFF
TRBJ2-7 TRBV7-2 . TRBD2 TGTGCCAGCAGCTTAGCGGCTAGCGGAGGGCCCCTACGGGTTTACGAGCAGTACTTC CASSLAASGGPLRVYEQYF
TRBJ2-5 TRBV7-3 many . TGTGCCAGCAGCTTACGGAACCAAGAGACCCAGTACTTC CASSLRNQETQYF